A selection of T cell receptor beta chains follows, all from one sample in a study of blood T cell repertoires in COVID-19. The table came from immunoSEQ multiplex PCR; TCRdb's copy has only in-frame clones and leaves some out. The profile shows fewer than 350,000 clones, 81% of them singletons. The sample consisted of peripheral blood. These receptors originate from a woman aged 60 to 75 with active or convalescent COVID-19. CDR3s include the opening cysteine and the closing phenylalanine or tryptophan.

TRBV7-9 | CASSSSGGPKNNEQFF
TRBV5-4 | CASRLDRGAYNEQFF
TRBV4-3 | CASSQDPGASNQPQHF
TRBV4-2 | CASSQAQASLNTGELFF
TRBV12-5 | CASGFYGQAGELFF
TRBV7-2 | CASSLAPLDRVGNTIYF
TRBV6-5 | CASSKGGLYEQYF
TRBV3-1/TRBV3-2 | CASSRYPRDFTTDTQYF
TRBV15 | CATSRSLTGIGETQYF
TRBV7-9 | CASSRGASEAFF
TRBV6-1 | CASSEVYTRTDTQYF
TRBV15 | CATHERGQQATGELFF
TRBV23-1 | CASSQGCNRGNTEAFF
TRBV30 | CAWSGESNTEAFF
TRBV11-2 | CASSLDWSGYTF
TRBV9 | CTSSVGWGLHETQYF
TRBV6-6 | CASSGASYNEQFF
TRBV5-8 | CASSETGTGSYNEQFF
TRBV7-2 | CASSLSLGTGTDTQYF
TRBV30 | CAWRRGGTSGGDLYNEQFF
TRBV10-3 | CAITASGDNYGYTF
TRBV9 | CASSVVRQGNTGELFF
TRBV7-2 | CASSLELAGVGEQYF
TRBV2 | CASRETGSEQETQYF
TRBV6-5 | CASSYSRGSEAFF
TRBV24-1 | CATSDPPGRGSPLHF
TRBV20-1 | CSPSGDGYTF
TRBV7-3 | CASSFGQYGFTDTQYF
TRBV3-1/TRBV3-2 | CASSQEQGWSPLHF
TRBV4-3 | CASSQDAQVSYEQYF
TRBV30 | CAWDRGAYEQYF
TRBV19 | CASSPQQGSGNTIYF
TRBV3-1/TRBV3-2 | CASSQDTGPRTEAFF
TRBV9 | CASSELPGGRSYNEQFF
TRBV5-6 | CASSLRRDTSGNTIYF
TRBV11-3 | CASSSRLAGAGDTQYF
TRBV2 | CASSPLAVSTDTQYF
TRBV10-3 | CAISAGTSEANEQFF
TRBV2 | CASSENRQGSDTQYF
TRBV24-1 | CATSDRTGGRNSYTF
TRBV6-5 | CASSSGLARDTQYF
TRBV4-3 | CASSQDWGDRAGDEQYF
TRBV5-4 | CASSFRGYDGYTF
TRBV7-6 | CASSSQRGQSTDTQYF
TRBV25-1 | CASSEGHSYGYTF
TRBV11-3 | CASSLGPRLAGNEQFF
TRBV3-1/TRBV3-2 | CASSQERDLTSDYGYTF
TRBV19 | CASSPNRQGGQPQHF
TRBV5-4 | CASRGQGRRTDTQYF
TRBV5-1 | CASSWGQATDTQYF
TRBV19 | CASSIDRRGTEAFF
TRBV3-1/TRBV3-2 | CASSSRQGGIQETQYF
TRBV5-1 | CASSLRTGKNEKLFF
TRBV27 | CASRLGGVETF